One and the same sample provided the 9 T cell receptor beta chains below, sequenced in a study of blood T cell repertoires in COVID-19. Sequenced by immunoSEQ multiplex PCR; TCRdb stores in-frame clones only, minus some. The sample includes fewer than 300,000 clones, approximately 91% of them seen just once. Material for sequencing was PBMCs or T cells enriched from blood (not recorded which). Receptor source: a middle-aged woman with acute COVID-19.

This clone was seen just once. The chain joins TRBV11-2 to TRBJ1-3; no clear D gene. There are 15 residues in the CDR3. Trimming cost V 5 bases and J 1 base, with 12 bases left between them. Germline assignment: CDR1 SGHAT and CDR2 FQNNGV. Here the CDR3 reads CASSPSHVSGNTIYF. The CDR3 nucleotides are TGTGCCAGCAGCCCCTCACATGTGTCTGGAAACACCATATATTTT.

This clone was observed once. This chain links TRBV11-2 with TRBJ2-2; D unresolved. Per the germline V gene, CDR1 is SGHAT and CDR2 is FQNNGV. V dropped 1 base and J dropped 5 bases, with 5 bases sitting between them. CDR3 size: 13 residues. The CDR3 loop is CASSLGPTGELFF. Here the CDR3 DNA reads TGTGCCAGCAGCTTAGGGCCAACCGGGGAGCTGTTTTTT.

The chain joins TRBV2 to TRBJ1-2; unclear D gene. CDR1 and CDR2 (germline): SNHLY, FYNNEI. The V gene lost 6 bases and the J gene lost 1 base, with 6 bases spanning the gap. This CDR3 contains 12 residues. As DNA, the CDR3 is TGTGCCAGCAGCCCTAGTAACTATGGCTACACCTTC. Protein: CASSPSNYGYTF.

This clone showed up just a few times. Other DNA sequences of this sample code for an identical CDR3. V is TRBV5-1 and J is TRBJ2-7, with TRBD1 identical over 12 bases. J was trimmed by 5 bases and V by 0 bases; bases with no gene match: 3. Per the germline V gene, CDR1 is SGHRS and CDR2 is YFSETQ. CDR3 length: 15 residues. For the CDR3, the DNA is TGCGCCAGCAGCTTGGAGGGACAGGGGGCGGACGAGCAGTACTTC. Translating gives CASSLEGQGADEQYF.

V and J are TRBV4-1 and TRBJ2-5; 10 bases agree with TRBD1. The CDR3 consists of 15 residues. The trim removed 1 base at V and 2 bases at J, leaving 1 base unmatched. In germline, CDR1 is MGHRA, CDR2 YSYEKL. CDR3 nucleotides: TGCGCCAGCAGCCAAGGGGACAGGGGTCAAGAGACCCAGTACTTC. This codes for CASSQGDRGQETQYF.

The rearrangement links TRBV6-2 or TRBV6-3 to TRBJ1-2; D remains ambiguous. Trimming cost V 2 bases and J 4 bases, with 14 bases left between them. The CDR3 covers 15 residues. Germline CDR1 is MNHEY and CDR2 is SVGEGT. The CDR3 reads CASSYGTDKLYGYTF. DNA of the CDR3: TGTGCCAGCAGTTACGGAACAGACAAACTCTATGGCTACACCTTC.

The rearrangement links TRBV19 to TRBJ2-5, with 11 bases matching TRBD2. Per the germline V gene, CDR1 is LNHDA and CDR2 is SQIVND (reference sequence). Germline trimming cut 2 bases from V and 0 bases from J; bases unmatched to any gene: 5. CDR3 size: 17 residues. The CDR3 nucleotides are TGTGCCAGTAGTATATTTGGGACTAGCGGATACCAAGAGACCCAGTACTTC. Encoded protein: CASSIFGTSGYQETQYF.

This clone was recorded a few times. The CDR3 region has the DNA TGTGCCAGCAGGGACGGGAAATATAATTCACCCCTCCACTTT. It codes for CASRDGKYNSPLHF. This chain links TRBV2 with TRBJ1-6; D is unresolved. The CDR3 extends over 14 amino acids. The germline CDR1 and CDR2 sequences are SNHLY and FYNNEI. Between the trimmed V and J ends, which lost 6 bases and 4 bases, there was a span of 10 bases.

The chain uses TRBV2 and TRBJ2-1; TRBD1 is a possible D gene (7 bases). V lost 5 bases to trimming and J lost 1 base, with 15 bases between them. The CDR3 spans 16 residues. Germline CDR1 reads SNHLY; CDR2 reads FYNNEI. CDR3 DNA: TGTGCCAGCAGTCTCGAACAGGGGAGGTCCTACAATGAGCAGTTCTTC. This translates into CASSLEQGRSYNEQFF.